A single sample gave rise to the 16 T cell receptor beta chains below, sequenced in a study of blood T cell repertoires in COVID-19. Clones were sequenced by immunoSEQ multiplex PCR, and TCRdb holds only the in-frame ones, with some missing. Of hundreds of thousands of clones listed, nearly 90% are singletons. Sequencing was done on a sample of peripheral blood. Receptors originate from a woman between 18 and 30 years old who had recovered from COVID-19.

A note on this clone: Its ends do not fully match the called genes, so a read error is possible. The rearrangement joins TRBV6-1 to TRBJ2-7; 7 nucleotides align to TRBD2. This CDR3 region has 16 residues. Germline V CDR1 and CDR2: MNHNS, SASEGT. The CDR3 bases are TGTGCCAGCAGTGAAGGATGGGGCGGGAGCTCCAACGAGCAGTACTTC. Translated, it gives CASSEGWGGSSNEQYF.

The chain carries TRBV5-1 and TRBJ2-7; 11 nucleotides align to TRBD2. The germline gives CDR1 SGHRS, CDR2 YFSETQ. V was clipped by 4 bases and J by 3 bases; unmatched bases: 9. CDR3 length: 16 residues. The CDR3 DNA sequence: TGCGCCAGCAGCGGCGGCGGGACTAGCGGCCTCTACGAGCAGTACTTC. Translation: CASSGGGTSGLYEQYF.

J is TRBJ1-2 and V is TRBV5-1; D gene ambiguous. Germline V gene sequence: CDR1 SGHRS, CDR2 YFSETQ. The ends were cut back, 4 bases at V and 4 bases at J, with 14 bases in the middle. The CDR3 length is 14 residues. CDR3 amino acids: CASSPGTDPYGYTF. The CDR3 bases are TGCGCCAGCAGCCCTGGCACAGATCCCTATGGCTACACCTTC.

The rearrangement joins TRBV5-6 to TRBJ2-1; D ambiguous. The length of the CDR3 is 12 residues. The germline gives CDR1 SGHDT, CDR2 YYEEEE. V shed 2 bases and J shed 6 bases, with 6 bases lying between them. The CDR3 is CASSFILNEQFF. CDR3 bases: TGTGCCAGCAGCTTTATTCTCAATGAGCAGTTCTTC.

The chain has TRBV9 and TRBJ2-7, with TRBD2 as a possible D gene (6 bases). Per germline, CDR1 SGDLS and CDR2 YYNGEE. The CDR3 runs 14 residues. Trimming left V 4 bases short and J 6 bases short, with 17 bases between. CDR3 sequence (DNA): TGTGCCAGCAGCCCAACCCTAGCGTATCCCGAGCAGTACTTC. The encoded protein is CASSPTLAYPEQYF.

V gene TRBV5-4 combines with J gene TRBJ2-7; TRBD1 agrees at 9 bases. Germline values: CDR1 SGHNT, CDR2 YYREEE (reference sequence). V lost 1 base to trimming and J lost 3 bases; unmatched junction nucleotides: 11. The length of the CDR3 is 17 residues. The CDR3 here is CASSLNYRGQGVYEQYF. The CDR3 region has the DNA TGTGCCAGCAGCTTGAACTATCGGGGACAGGGAGTCTACGAGCAGTACTTC.

The chain couples TRBV7-9 to TRBJ2-7, with 8 nucleotides matching TRBD1. After removal of 3 bases from V and 5 bases from J, the junction contained 6 bases not matched to a gene. The CDR3 sequence is 14 residues long. The germline V gene encodes CDR1 SEHNR and CDR2 FQNEAQ (reference sequence). The DNA for the CDR3 is TGTGCCAGCAGCTTGAGTCAGGGGGCGAACGAGCAGTACTTC. It yields the protein CASSLSQGANEQYF.

V is TRBV6-4 and J is TRBJ2-2; TRBD1 matches 10 bases. The V segment lost 5 bases and the J segment 4 bases; nucleotides outside the gene matches: 4. The germline gives CDR1 MRHNA, CDR2 SNTAGT. The CDR3 has 15 amino acids. The CDR3 nucleotides are TGTGCCAGCAGTCGACAGGGGGCTGGCACCGGGGAGCTGTTTTTT. Encoded protein: CASSRQGAGTGELFF.

The CDR3 DNA reads TGCGCCAGCAGCTTGATCCCCGGGGAGGGGAAACTGTTTTTT. Encoded protein: CASSLIPGEGKLFF. The chain uses TRBV5-1 and TRBJ1-4, with D possibly being TRBD1 (5 bases). Germline V gene data show CDR1 as SGHRS and CDR2 as YFSETQ. Trimming removed 1 base from V and 11 bases from J, with 15 bases in between. The CDR3 is 14 residues long.

The chain couples TRBV28 to TRBJ1-1; D is uncertain. This CDR3 region has 14 residues. Germline CDR1 MDHEN, CDR2 SYDVKM. The V gene lost 2 bases and the J gene lost 0 bases, with 7 bases spanning the gap. The CDR3 here is CASSLSGLNTEAFF. The CDR3 DNA follows: TGTGCCAGCAGTTTAAGTGGCTTGAACACTGAAGCTTTCTTT. Variable domain in full (rest from reference TRBV28 and TRBJ1-1): DVKVTQSSRYLVKRTGEKVFLECVQDMDHENMFWYRQDPGLGLRLIYFSYDVKMKEKGDIPEGYSVSREKKERFSLILESASTNQTSMYLCASSLSGLNTEAFFGQGTRLTVV.

The rearrangement links TRBV10-3 to TRBJ1-4; perhaps TRBD1 as D (6 bases). In germline, CDR1 is ENHRY, CDR2 SYGVKD. V lost 0 bases to trimming and J lost 8 bases, with 22 bases between them. This CDR3 contains 18 residues. CDR3 DNA sequence: TGTGCCATCAGTGAGTCACCCAGACAGGTGGCCTCGTTGGAAAAACTGTTTTTT. This codes for CAISESPRQVASLEKLFF.

V gene TRBV30 combines with J gene TRBJ2-5; TRBD2 might be the D (5 bases). The CDR3 covers 14 residues. V lost 2 bases and J 2 bases, leaving 12 bases between the germline ends. The germline CDR1 and CDR2 sequences are GTSNPN and SVGIG (reference sequence). The CDR3 DNA reads TGTGCCTGGAGTAGCTTAGCGATACAAGAGACCCAGTACTTC. Translated, it gives CAWSSLAIQETQYF.

The CDR3 loop reads CASSADGTGGETQYF. The CDR3 DNA reads as TGTGCCAGCAGTGCCGACGGGACAGGGGGTGAGACCCAGTACTTC. V is TRBV2 and J is TRBJ2-5; TRBD1 aligns across 11 bases. CDR1 and CDR2 (germline): SNHLY, FYNNEI. J was trimmed by 5 bases and V by 4 bases; bases with no gene match: 6. CDR3 size: 15 residues.

This chain uses TRBV7-6 with TRBJ1-3, with 7 bases identical to TRBD1. V gave up 1 base and J gave up 5 bases; unmatched junction bases: 5. The CDR3 spans 15 residues. Germline CDR1 reads SGHVS; CDR2 reads FNYEAQ. The CDR3 spells CASSLDRGGRNTIYF. CDR3 sequence (DNA): TGTGCCAGCAGCTTAGACAGGGGCGGGAGAAACACCATATATTTT.

Comments on this clone: The sample carries other DNA sequences with the same CDR3. The gene calls are TRBV4-1 and TRBJ1-1; D not resolved. CDR1 MGHRA and CDR2 YSYEKL come from the germline V gene. This CDR3 has 13 residues. Trimming cost V 1 base and J 2 bases, with 5 bases left between them. The CDR3 is CASSQGGNTEAFF. The CDR3 DNA reads TGCGCCAGCAGCCAAGGAGGAAACACTGAAGCTTTCTTT.

Regarding this clone: This CDR3 is also generated by other DNA sequences in the sample. The chain has TRBV19 and TRBJ2-7; 11 bases map to TRBD2. The CDR3 has 15 residues. Germline trimming cut 4 bases from V and 0 bases from J; bases unmatched to any gene: 2. CDR1 and CDR2 (germline): LNHDA, SQIVND (reference sequence). The CDR3 nucleotides are TGTGCCAGTAGTACAACTAGCGGGAGCTCCTACGAGCAGTACTTC. As protein: CASSTTSGSSYEQYF.